The T cell receptor beta chain described here comes from a study of OX40 agonist ivuxolimab in advanced cancers. This CDR3 contains 15 residues. V was trimmed by 4 bases and J by 9 bases, leaving 16 bases between them. CDR1 and CDR2 (germline): MGHRA, YSYEKL. The data were produced by immunoSEQ multiplex PCR, yet TCRdb's version contains in-frame clones alone and is incomplete. The sample yields around 70,000 clones, around nine tenths seen once. This sequence was found in an adult with an advanced solid tumor such as melanoma, head and neck, liver or kidney cancer. This sample comprised CD4+ or CD8+ T cells sorted from blood, obtained in a trial of the OX40 agonist ivuxolimab. V is TRBV4-1 and J is TRBJ1-6; weak D call: TRBD1 (6 bases). The CDR3: CASSPNGGLASPLHF. The CDR3 bases are TGCGCCAGCAGCCCAAACGGGGGGCTGGCTTCACCCCTCCACTTT.